The 10 T cell receptor beta chains listed next were all sequenced from one sample in a study of chemoradiotherapy in HPV16-positive cancers. Profiling relied on immunoSEQ multiplex PCR, and the TCRdb table lists in-frame clones only, not all of them. The sample has about 21,000 clones, around 88% seen once. The specimen was blood, collected from a patient who underwent chemoradiotherapy. Receptors were obtained from a human donor with HPV-associated anogenital cancer.

The chain uses TRBV6-1 and TRBJ1-1; D is unclear. Germline V gives CDR1 MNHNS, CDR2 SASEGT. This CDR3 comprises 13 residues. Trimming cost V 9 bases and J 1 base, with 12 bases left between them. In DNA form, the CDR3 reads TGTGCCAGTTACCGGGTTACGAACACTGAAGCTTTCTTT. Amino acid sequence: CASYRVTNTEAFF.

V is TRBV5-6 and J is TRBJ2-7, with unresolved D. The CDR3 is 12 residues long. Trimming pared 4 bases from V and 6 bases from J, leaving 11 bases between. Germline V gives CDR1 SGHDT, CDR2 YYEEEE. The CDR3 coding sequence is TGTGCCAGCAGCCCGGCCGAAGGCGAGCAGTACTTC. It is translated as CASSPAEGEQYF.

The sample holds one count of this clone. The chain recombines TRBV5-1 with TRBJ1-1; 7 nucleotides line up with TRBD1. J was trimmed by 1 base and V by 4 bases; bases with no gene match: 4. The CDR3 is made up of 14 amino acids. Germline V gene sequence: CDR1 SGHRS, CDR2 YFSETQ. The CDR3 DNA reads TGCGCCAGCAGCCCGGGACAGTCGAACACTGAAGCTTTCTTT. This translates into CASSPGQSNTEAFF.

The rearrangement joins TRBV6-5 to TRBJ1-5; D gene ambiguous. The CDR3 covers 12 residues. V was pared by 4 bases and J by 2 bases, with 3 bases between. The germline CDR1 and CDR2 sequences are MNHEY and SVGAGI. CDR3 residues: CASSSGNQPQHF. CDR3 sequence (DNA): TGTGCCAGCAGTTCTGGCAATCAGCCCCAGCATTTT.

This clone came up once. A junction boundary mismatches the germline segment, possibly from a read error. The same CDR3 can be traced to other DNA sequences in this sample. The chain recombines TRBV27 with TRBJ1-2; no firm D call. The germline V gene encodes CDR1 MNHEY and CDR2 SMNVEV (reference sequence). CDR3 length: 15 residues. CDR3 nucleotide sequence: TGTGCCAGCAGCTTATCGACAAGAACTAACTATGGCTACACCTTC. Encoded protein: CASSLSTRTNYGYTF.

The chain is built from TRBV6-5 and TRBJ2-7, with D unresolved. Between the trimmed V and J ends, which lost 4 bases and 1 base, there was a span of 5 bases. The CDR3 is 12 amino acids. CDR1 is MNHEY and CDR2 is SVGAGI in the germline V gene. Here the CDR3 DNA reads TGTGCCAGCAGTTCAGGATCCTACGAGCAGTACTTC. Its protein is CASSSGSYEQYF.

The J gene is TRBJ1-2, the V gene TRBV25-1, with TRBD1 matching over 8 bases. CDR1 is MGHDK, CDR2 SYGVNS, per germline. There are 14 residues in the CDR3. The V segment lost 8 bases and the J segment 0 bases; nucleotides outside the gene matches: 5. The CDR3: CASGWTGTNYGYTF. The CDR3 nucleotides are TGTGCCAGCGGATGGACAGGGACTAACTATGGCTACACCTTC.

V is TRBV13 and J is TRBJ2-5; 8 bases are shared with TRBD1. The CDR3 contains 14 residues. The germline V gene has CDR1 PRHDT and CDR2 FYEKMQ (reference sequence). Trimming took 4 bases from V and 1 from J; bases not matched to a gene: 2. DNA of the CDR3: TGTGCCAGCAGCTACGGACAGGGCCAAGAGACCCAGTACTTC. This codes for CASSYGQGQETQYF.

V usage is TRBV6-6 and J usage is TRBJ2-5, with a weak D call TRBD2 (5 bases). This CDR3 comprises 15 residues. V lost 2 bases to trimming and J lost 4 bases, with 14 bases between them. CDR1 is MNHNY, CDR2 SVGAGI, per germline (reference sequence). DNA for the CDR3: TGTGCCAGCAGTTACGAGGGTGGTTTAGTAGAGACCCAGTACTTC. It codes for CASSYEGGLVETQYF.

The J gene is TRBJ1-5, the V gene TRBV5-6; D uncertain. CDR3 size: 15 residues. Trimming removed 0 bases at V and 0 bases at J, with 7 bases between. CDR1 and CDR2 (germline): SGHDT, YYEEEE. CDR3 DNA: TGTGCCAGCAGCTTGGATTGGGATAGCAATCAGCCCCAGCATTTT. Translating gives CASSLDWDSNQPQHF.